A selection of T cell receptor beta chains follows, all from one sample in a study of graft-versus-host responses after intestinal transplantation. Sequencing used immunoSEQ multiplex PCR; TCRdb keeps in-frame clones, though not all of them. This table has 62,000 or so clones, about 90% appearing once. The sequences come from PBMCs, collected 26 days after transplant. The receptors originated from a human patient who received an intestinal transplant, so some T cells may come from the graft donor. Both conserved end residues are part of each CDR3. The D gene is left open where the match is weak. Only part of the rows carry a size: once, few, many, or a class if the clone is expanded.

d_call	clone_size	j_call	v_call	cdr3_aa	cdr3_nt
.	.	TRBJ2-7	TRBV29-1	CSVEVPSGSSYEQYF	TGCAGCGTTGAAGTCCCCAGCGGTAGCTCCTACGAGCAGTACTTC
.	.	TRBJ1-6	TRBV25-1	CASSQGLGSPLHF	TGTGCCAGCAGTCAGGGGCTGGGTTCACCCCTCCACTTT
.	.	TRBJ2-7	TRBV28	CASSILPGAGSYEQYF	TGTGCCAGCAGTATCCTCCCAGGGGCGGGCTCCTACGAGCAGTACTTC
.	.	TRBJ1-5	TRBV19	CASSTTGVFGNQPQHF	TGTGCCAGCAGTACTACCGGGGTCTTCGGCAATCAGCCCCAGCATTTT
.	.	TRBJ1-4	TRBV15	CATSRDRTSNEKLFF	TGTGCCACCAGCAGAGATCGGACTTCCAATGAAAAACTGTTTTTT
.	.	TRBJ1-4	TRBV2	CATRTDSLNEKLFF	TGTGCCACCCGGACGGACAGCCTTAATGAAAAACTGTTTTTT
TRBD2	.	TRBJ2-7	TRBV7-9	CASSPVASGGEQYF	TGTGCCAGCAGCCCCGTAGCTAGCGGAGGCGAGCAGTACTTC
.	.	TRBJ1-1	TRBV27	CASSYRGAGEAFF	TGTGCCAGCAGTTATCGCGGGGCGGGCGAAGCTTTCTTT
.	.	TRBJ1-2	TRBV27	CATAKGHSGYTF	TGTGCCACCGCAAAGGGACACTCTGGCTACACCTTC
.	.	TRBJ2-7	TRBV19	CASSPLPAGEQYF	TGTGCCAGTAGTCCGCTGCCGGCGGGCGAGCAGTACTTC
TRBD1	.	TRBJ2-3	TRBV11-1	CASSSRWDRAADTQYF	TGTGCCAGCAGCTCGAGATGGGACAGGGCGGCAGATACGCAGTATTTT
.	.	TRBJ1-3	TRBV6-5	CASRPDISGNTIYF	TGTGCCAGCCGACCAGACATCTCTGGAAACACCATATATTTT
.	once	TRBJ2-7	TRBV2	CASRRETGPSYEQYF	TGTGCCAGCAGGCGGGAGACAGGACCTTCCTACGAGCAGTACTTC
TRBD1	.	TRBJ1-4	TRBV4-1	CASSQRRRQGGEKLFF	TGCGCCAGCAGCCAGAGACGTCGACAGGGGGGTGAAAAACTGTTTTTT
.	.	TRBJ1-1	TRBV7-9	CASGQTMNTEAFF	TGTGCCAGCGGACAGACCATGAACACTGAAGCTTTCTTT
.	.	TRBJ2-1	TRBV5-4	CASSPGVDYEQFF	TGTGCCAGCAGCCCCGGGGTTGACTATGAGCAGTTCTTC
.	.	TRBJ2-7	TRBV28	CASSFSASSYEQYF	TGTGCCAGCAGTTTCAGCGCTAGCTCCTACGAGCAGTACTTC